This T cell receptor beta chain was recorded in a study of identical twins. In its sample, this clonotype was seen a few times. Antigen unknown. After template switching added a universal primer site, the resulting cDNA carried unique molecular identifiers. One entry per CDR3 protein results from TCRdb running MiXCR on the 5' RACE reads. The sample holds approximately 220,000 distinct CDR3 sequences; around 6.9% are singletons and the top ten take 1.9%. Regarding the study as a whole: Compared with models, monozygotic twins showed more out-of-frame TCR alpha sharing.

V was trimmed by 4 bases and J by 1 base, leaving 13 bases between them. The CDR3 runs to 15 residues. Germline V gene lookup returns CDR1 SGHVS and CDR2 FQNEAQ. These records were also assigned to another study, of yellow fever vaccine responses in identical twins.

The source of this sequence is a woman in her late teens or twenties in good health. The sequencing sample was made of memory (CD45RO+) T cells sorted from blood. The rearrangement joins TRBV7-8 to TRBJ1-1, with no clear D. CDR3 amino acids: CASSSGRTTNTEAFF. The CDR3 DNA reads as TGTGCCAGCAGCTCTGGACGGACTACGAACACTGAAGCTTTCTTT.